The clone carrying this T cell receptor beta chain was observed a few times. The antigen remains undetermined. The entry originates in a study of cytomegalovirus exposure and HLA in healthy donors. Regarding the study as a whole: In a later analysis, common viral pathogens appeared linked to several of the most significant clusters. Approximately 160 TCR beta chains were listed as cytomegalovirus-associated. The study had only CMV serostatus as immune exposure information.

In the PCR, 60 Vbeta and 13 Jbeta primers were used. Using immunoSEQ multiplex PCR, the repertoire was profiled, and TCRdb retains in-frame clones only, with some absent. Here the sample spans 150,000 to 200,000 clones, approximately 80% being singletons. The V gene's germline CDR1 is MGHDK and CDR2 SYGVNS. This CDR3 spans 14 amino acids. V gave up 4 bases and J gave up 4 bases; unmatched junction bases: 3. The material sequenced was PBMCs. This TCR was recovered from a male donor in good health and CMV-seronegative. This sequence joins TRBV25-1 and TRBJ2-7; 11 bases are shared with TRBD1. CDR3 amino acids: CASSGGQGAYEQYF. The CDR3 DNA follows: TGTGCCAGCAGTGGAGGACAGGGGGCGTACGAGCAGTACTTC.